The source of this TCR beta chain is a study of lymphopenia after photon versus proton radiotherapy. Study conclusions and caveats: Photon-treated patients lost naive T cells and TCR diversity; proton-treated stayed stable. A bigger post-nadir fall in TCR diversity correlated inversely with survival time in deceased patients. Only patients who died were analyzed for survival; proton advantage is unproven. Oligoclonal CD8+ Temra expansion after nadir drove photon patients' diversity drop.

Points on this clone: What it binds is not known.

This table comes from immunoSEQ multiplex PCR, and its TCRdb copy is limited to in-frame clones, with some not included. Seen here are some 55,000 clones, 80% to 90% observed once, and the top ten hold about 29%. The clonotype comes from a man aged 50 to 60 with gastric cancer. The sample here was peripheral blood, taken from a patient treated with photon-based radiotherapy.

DNA for the CDR3: TGTGCCAGCGTTAACAGGGTTGAGGGCACTGAAGCTTTCTTT. Amino acid sequence: CASVNRVEGTEAFF. The rearrangement uses TRBV27 and TRBJ1-1; D is perhaps TRBD1 (6 bases). This CDR3 has 14 amino acids. Trimming pared 8 bases from V and 4 bases from J, leaving 17 bases between. Germline-derived CDR1 and CDR2 are MNHEY and SMNVEV (reference sequence).